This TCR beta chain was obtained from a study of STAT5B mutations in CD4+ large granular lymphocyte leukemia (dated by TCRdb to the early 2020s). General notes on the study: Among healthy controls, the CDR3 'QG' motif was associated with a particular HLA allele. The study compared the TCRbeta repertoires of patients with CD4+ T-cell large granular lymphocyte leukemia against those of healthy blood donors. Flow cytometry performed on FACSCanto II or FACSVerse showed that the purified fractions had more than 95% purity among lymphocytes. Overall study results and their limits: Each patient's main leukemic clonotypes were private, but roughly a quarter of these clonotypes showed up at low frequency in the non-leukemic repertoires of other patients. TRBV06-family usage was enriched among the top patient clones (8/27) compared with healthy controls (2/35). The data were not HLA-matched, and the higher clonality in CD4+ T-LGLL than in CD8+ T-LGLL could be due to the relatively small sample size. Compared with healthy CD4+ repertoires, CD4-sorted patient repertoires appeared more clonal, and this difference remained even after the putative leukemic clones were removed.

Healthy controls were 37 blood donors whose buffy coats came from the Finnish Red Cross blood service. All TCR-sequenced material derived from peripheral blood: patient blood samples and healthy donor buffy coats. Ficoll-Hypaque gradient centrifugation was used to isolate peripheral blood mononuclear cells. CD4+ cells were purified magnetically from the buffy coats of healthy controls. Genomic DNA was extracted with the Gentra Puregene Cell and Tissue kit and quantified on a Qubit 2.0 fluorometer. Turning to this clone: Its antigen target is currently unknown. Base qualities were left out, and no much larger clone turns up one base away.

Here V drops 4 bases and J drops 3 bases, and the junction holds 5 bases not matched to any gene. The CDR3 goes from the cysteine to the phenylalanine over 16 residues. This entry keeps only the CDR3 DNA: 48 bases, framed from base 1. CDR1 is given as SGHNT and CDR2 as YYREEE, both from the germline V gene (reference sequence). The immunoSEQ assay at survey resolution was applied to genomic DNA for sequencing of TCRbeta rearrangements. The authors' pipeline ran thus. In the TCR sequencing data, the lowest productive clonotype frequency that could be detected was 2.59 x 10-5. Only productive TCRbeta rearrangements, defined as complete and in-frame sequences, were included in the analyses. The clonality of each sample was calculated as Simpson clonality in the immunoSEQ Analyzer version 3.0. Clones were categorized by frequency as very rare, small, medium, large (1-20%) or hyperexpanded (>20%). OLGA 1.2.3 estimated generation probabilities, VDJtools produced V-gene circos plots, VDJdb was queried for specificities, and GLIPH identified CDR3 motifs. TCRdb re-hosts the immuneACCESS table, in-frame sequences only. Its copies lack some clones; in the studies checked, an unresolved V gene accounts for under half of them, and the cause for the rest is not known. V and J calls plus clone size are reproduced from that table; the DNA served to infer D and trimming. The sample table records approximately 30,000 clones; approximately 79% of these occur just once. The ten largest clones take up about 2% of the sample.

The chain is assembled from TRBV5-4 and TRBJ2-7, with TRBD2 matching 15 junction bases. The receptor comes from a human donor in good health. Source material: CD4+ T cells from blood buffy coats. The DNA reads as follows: TGTGCCAGCAGCACCGGACTAGCGGGGGGGGGCTACGAGCAGTACTTC. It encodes CASSTGLAGGGYEQYF.